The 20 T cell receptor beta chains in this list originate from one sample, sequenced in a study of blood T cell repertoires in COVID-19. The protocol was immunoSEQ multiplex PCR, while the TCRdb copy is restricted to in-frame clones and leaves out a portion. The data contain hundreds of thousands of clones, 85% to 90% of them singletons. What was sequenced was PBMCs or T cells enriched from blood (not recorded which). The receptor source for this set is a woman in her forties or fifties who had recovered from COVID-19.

CDR3 sequence: CASSAPTGAGGYTF. The CDR3 DNA reads as TGTGCCAGCAGCGCGCCGACAGGGGCTGGTGGCTACACCTTC. The chain combines TRBV28 with TRBJ1-2, with TRBD1 identical over 8 bases. CDR1 and CDR2 from the germline V gene are MDHEN and SYDVKM. The CDR3 runs 14 residues. The V gene end was trimmed by 6 bases and the J gene end by 7 bases; junction bases not matched to a gene: 10.

CDR3 bases: TGCGCCAGCAGCTTGGGCACGGTCTCGAACACTGAAGCTTTCTTT. Translating gives CASSLGTVSNTEAFF. The gene calls are TRBV5-1 and TRBJ1-1; D unresolved. The CDR3 extends over 15 amino acids. The germline V and J ends were trimmed by 0 bases and 1 base, with 10 bases remaining between them. CDR1 and CDR2 from the germline V gene are SGHRS and YFSETQ. The full variable domain, rest sourced from reference TRBV5-1 and TRBJ1-1, is KAGVTQTPRYLIKTRGQQVTLSCSPISGHRSVSWYQQTPGQGLQFLFEYFSETQRNKGNFPGRFSGRQFSNSRSEMNVSTLELGDSALYLCASSLGTVSNTEAFFGQGTRLTVV.

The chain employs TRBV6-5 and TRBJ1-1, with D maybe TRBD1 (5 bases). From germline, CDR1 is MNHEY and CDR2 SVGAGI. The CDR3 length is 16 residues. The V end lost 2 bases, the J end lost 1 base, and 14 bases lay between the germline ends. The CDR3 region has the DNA TGTGCCAGCAGTTACAGGCAGGGAGGGGAGAACACTGAAGCTTTCTTT. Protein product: CASSYRQGGENTEAFF.

CDR3 nucleotides: TGTGCCAGTACCTACCGGTCGGGTTCACCCCTCCACTTT. Protein sequence: CASTYRSGSPLHF. This chain connects TRBV2 to TRBJ1-6; D is uncertain. V lost 9 bases and J 9 bases, leaving 15 bases between the germline ends. Germline V gives CDR1 SNHLY, CDR2 FYNNEI. The CDR3 has 13 residues.

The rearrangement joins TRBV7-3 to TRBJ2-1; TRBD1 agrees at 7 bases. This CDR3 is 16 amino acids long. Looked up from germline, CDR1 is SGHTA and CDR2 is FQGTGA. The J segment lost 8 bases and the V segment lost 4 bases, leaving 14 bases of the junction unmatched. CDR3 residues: CASSSRGQQPLDEQFF. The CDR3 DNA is TGTGCCAGCAGCTCCCGGGGACAGCAACCTCTCGATGAGCAGTTCTTC.

In nucleotides, the CDR3 is TGCAGCGTCACCGAACAGGGGATGAACACTGAAGCTTTCTTT. This codes for CSVTEQGMNTEAFF. The chain is built from TRBV29-1 and TRBJ1-1; 7 positions match TRBD1. CDR1 and CDR2 (germline): SQVTM, ANQGSEA. Trimming at V came to 6 bases and at J to 0 bases, leaving 7 bases not matched to a gene. The CDR3 totals 14 residues.

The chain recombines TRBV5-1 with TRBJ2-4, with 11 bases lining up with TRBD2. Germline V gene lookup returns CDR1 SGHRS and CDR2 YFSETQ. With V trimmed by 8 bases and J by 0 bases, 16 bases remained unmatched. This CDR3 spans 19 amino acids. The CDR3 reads CARIAAGTSGSLAKNIQYF. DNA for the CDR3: TGCGCCAGAATCGCGGCGGGGACTAGCGGCTCCCTAGCCAAAAACATTCAGTACTTC.

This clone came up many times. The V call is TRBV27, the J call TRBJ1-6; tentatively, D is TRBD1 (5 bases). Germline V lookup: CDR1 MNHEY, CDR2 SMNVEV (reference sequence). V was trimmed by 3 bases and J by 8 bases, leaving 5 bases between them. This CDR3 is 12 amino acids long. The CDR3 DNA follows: TGTGCCAGCAGTTTCAGGGATTCACCCCTCCACTTT. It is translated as CASSFRDSPLHF.

Here the CDR3 reads CASSPRDISGNTIYF. In DNA form, the CDR3 reads TGTGCCAGCTCACCGAGGGACATCTCTGGAAACACCATATATTTT. The chain is built from TRBV18 and TRBJ1-3, with D perhaps TRBD1 (6 bases). Trimming removed 3 bases from V and 0 bases from J, with 9 bases in between. Looked up from germline, CDR1 is KGHSH and CDR2 is LQKENI. The CDR3 contains 15 residues.

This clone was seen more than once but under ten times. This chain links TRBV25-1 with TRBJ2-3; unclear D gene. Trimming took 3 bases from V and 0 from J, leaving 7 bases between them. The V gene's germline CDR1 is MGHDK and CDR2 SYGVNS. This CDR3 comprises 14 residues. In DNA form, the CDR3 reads TGTGCCAGCAGTGATACAGCCAGCACAGATACGCAGTATTTT. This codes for CASSDTASTDTQYF.

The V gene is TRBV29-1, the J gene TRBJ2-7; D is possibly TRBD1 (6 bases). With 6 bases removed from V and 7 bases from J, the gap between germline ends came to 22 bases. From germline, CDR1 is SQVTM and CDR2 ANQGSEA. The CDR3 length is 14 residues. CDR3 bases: TGCAGCGTGGTTCCGGGACACAATTCGAATGAGCAGTACTTC. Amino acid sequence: CSVVPGHNSNEQYF.

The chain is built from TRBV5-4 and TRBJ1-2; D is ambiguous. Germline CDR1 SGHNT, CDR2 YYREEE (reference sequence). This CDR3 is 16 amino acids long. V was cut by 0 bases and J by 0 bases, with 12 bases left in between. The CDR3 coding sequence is TGTGCCAGCAGCTTGGATTCCCCCTCGGCTAACTATGGCTACACCTTC. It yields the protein CASSLDSPSANYGYTF.

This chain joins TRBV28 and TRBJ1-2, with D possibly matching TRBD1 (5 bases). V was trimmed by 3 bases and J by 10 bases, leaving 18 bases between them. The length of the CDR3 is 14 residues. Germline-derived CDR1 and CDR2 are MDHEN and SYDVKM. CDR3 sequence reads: CASSFTGTIVAYTF. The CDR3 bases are TGTGCCAGCAGTTTCACCGGGACTATCGTGGCCTACACCTTC.

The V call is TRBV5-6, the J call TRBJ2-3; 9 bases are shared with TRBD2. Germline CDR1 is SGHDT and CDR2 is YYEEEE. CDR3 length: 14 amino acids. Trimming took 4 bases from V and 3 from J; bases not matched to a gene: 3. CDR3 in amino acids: CASSETSGTDTQYF. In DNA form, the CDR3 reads TGTGCCAGCAGCGAGACTAGCGGTACAGATACGCAGTATTTT.

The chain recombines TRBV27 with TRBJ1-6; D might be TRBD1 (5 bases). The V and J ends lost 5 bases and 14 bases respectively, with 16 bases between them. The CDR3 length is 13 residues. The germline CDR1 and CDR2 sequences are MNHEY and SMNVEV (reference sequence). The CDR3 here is CASSPEGLPALHF. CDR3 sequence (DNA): TGTGCCAGCAGTCCCGAGGGACTTCCAGCCCTCCACTTT.

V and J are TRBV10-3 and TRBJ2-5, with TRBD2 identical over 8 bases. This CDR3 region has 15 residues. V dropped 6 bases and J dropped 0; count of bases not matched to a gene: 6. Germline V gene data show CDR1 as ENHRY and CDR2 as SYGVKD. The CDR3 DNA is TGTGCCATCAGCACTAGCGGAGGAGACCAAGAGACCCAGTACTTC. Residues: CAISTSGGDQETQYF.

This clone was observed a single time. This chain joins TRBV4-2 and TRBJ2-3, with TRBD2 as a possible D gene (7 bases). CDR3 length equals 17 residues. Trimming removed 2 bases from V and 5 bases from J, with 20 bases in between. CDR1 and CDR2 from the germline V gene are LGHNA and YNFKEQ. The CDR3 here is CASSQLAWGGGRDTQYF. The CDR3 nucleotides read TGTGCCAGCAGCCAACTGGCCTGGGGGGGCGGGAGAGATACGCAGTATTTT.

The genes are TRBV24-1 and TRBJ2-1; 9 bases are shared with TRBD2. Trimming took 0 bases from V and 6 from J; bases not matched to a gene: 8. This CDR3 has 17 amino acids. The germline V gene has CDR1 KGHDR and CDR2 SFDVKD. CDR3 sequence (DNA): TGTGCCACCAGTGATTTGAAGGCTAGCGGGGAGATCAATGAGCAGTTCTTC. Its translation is CATSDLKASGEINEQFF.

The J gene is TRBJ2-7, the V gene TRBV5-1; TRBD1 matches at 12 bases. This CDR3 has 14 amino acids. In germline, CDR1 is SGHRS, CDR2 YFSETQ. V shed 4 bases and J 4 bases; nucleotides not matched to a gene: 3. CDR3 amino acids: CASSQGQGAYEQYF. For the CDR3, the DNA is TGCGCCAGCAGCCAGGGACAGGGGGCATACGAGCAGTACTTC.

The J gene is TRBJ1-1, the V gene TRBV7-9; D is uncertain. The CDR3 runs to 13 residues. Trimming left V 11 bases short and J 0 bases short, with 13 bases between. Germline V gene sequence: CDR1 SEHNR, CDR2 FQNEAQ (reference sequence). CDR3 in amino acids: CAGSTQMNTEAFF. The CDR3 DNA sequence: TGTGCCGGGTCGACTCAGATGAACACTGAAGCTTTCTTT.